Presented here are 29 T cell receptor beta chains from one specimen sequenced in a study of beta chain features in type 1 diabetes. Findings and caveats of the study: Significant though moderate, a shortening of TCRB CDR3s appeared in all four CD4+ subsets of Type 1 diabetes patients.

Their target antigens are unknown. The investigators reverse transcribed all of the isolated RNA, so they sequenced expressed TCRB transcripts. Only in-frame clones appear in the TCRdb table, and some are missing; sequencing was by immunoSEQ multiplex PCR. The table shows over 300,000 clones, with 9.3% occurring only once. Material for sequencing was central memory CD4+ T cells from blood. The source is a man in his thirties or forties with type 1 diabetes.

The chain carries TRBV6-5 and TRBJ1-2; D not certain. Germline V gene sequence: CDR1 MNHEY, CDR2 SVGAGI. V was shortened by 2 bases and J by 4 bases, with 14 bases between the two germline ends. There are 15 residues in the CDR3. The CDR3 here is CASSYLGGELYGYTF. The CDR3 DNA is TGTGCCAGCAGTTACCTCGGCGGAGAACTCTATGGCTACACCTTC.

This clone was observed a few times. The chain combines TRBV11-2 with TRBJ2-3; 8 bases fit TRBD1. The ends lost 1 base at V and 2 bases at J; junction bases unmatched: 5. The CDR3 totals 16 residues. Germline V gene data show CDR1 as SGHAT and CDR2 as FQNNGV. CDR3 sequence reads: CASSLVLDRVTDTQYF. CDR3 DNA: TGTGCCAGCAGCTTAGTTCTGGACAGGGTCACAGATACGCAGTATTTT.

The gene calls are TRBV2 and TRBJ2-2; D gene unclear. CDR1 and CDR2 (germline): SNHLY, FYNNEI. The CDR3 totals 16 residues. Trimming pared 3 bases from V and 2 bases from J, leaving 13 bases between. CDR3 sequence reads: CASSDMELFNTGELFF. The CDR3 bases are TGTGCCAGCAGTGACATGGAGCTTTTTAACACCGGGGAGCTGTTTTTT.

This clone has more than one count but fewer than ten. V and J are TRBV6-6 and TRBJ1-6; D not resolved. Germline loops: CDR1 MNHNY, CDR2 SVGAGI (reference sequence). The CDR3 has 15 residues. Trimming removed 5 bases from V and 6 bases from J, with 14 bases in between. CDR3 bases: TGTGCCAGCAGTAAGGTGGAGACGCCTAATTCACCCCTCCACTTT. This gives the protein CASSKVETPNSPLHF.

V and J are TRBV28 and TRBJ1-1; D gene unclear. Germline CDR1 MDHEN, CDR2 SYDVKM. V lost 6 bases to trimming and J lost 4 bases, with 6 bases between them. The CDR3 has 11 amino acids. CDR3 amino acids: CASRDRTEAFF. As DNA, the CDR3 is TGTGCCAGCAGGGACCGCACTGAAGCTTTCTTT. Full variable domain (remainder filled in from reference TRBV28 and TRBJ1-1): DVKVTQSSRYLVKRTGEKVFLECVQDMDHENMFWYRQDPGLGLRLIYFSYDVKMKEKGDIPEGYSVSREKKERFSLILESASTNQTSMYLCASRDRTEAFFGQGTRLTVV.

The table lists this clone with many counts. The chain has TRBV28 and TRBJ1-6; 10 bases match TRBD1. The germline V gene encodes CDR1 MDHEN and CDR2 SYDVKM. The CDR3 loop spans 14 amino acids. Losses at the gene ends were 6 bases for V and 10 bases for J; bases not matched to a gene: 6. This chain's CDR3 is CASRSGTGASPLHF. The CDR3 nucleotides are TGTGCCAGCAGGTCCGGGACAGGGGCCTCACCCCTCCACTTT.

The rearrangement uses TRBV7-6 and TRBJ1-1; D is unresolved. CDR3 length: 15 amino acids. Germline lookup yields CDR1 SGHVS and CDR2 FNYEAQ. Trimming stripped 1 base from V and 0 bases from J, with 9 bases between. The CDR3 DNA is TGTGCCAGCAGCTTAGGAATCATGGTGAACACTGAAGCTTTCTTT. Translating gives CASSLGIMVNTEAFF. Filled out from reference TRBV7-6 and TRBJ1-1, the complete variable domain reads GAGVSQSPRYKVTKRGQDVALRCDPISGHVSLYWYRQALGQGPEFLTYFNYEAQQDKSGLPNDRFSAERPEGSISTLTIQRTEQRDSAMYRCASSLGIMVNTEAFFGQGTRLTVV.

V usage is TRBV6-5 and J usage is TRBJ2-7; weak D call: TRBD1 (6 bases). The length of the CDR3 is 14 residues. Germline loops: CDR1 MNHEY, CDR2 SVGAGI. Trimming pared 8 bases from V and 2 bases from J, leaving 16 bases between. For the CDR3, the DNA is TGTGCCAGCTCACAAACAGGGCCGCCCTACGAGCAGTACTTC. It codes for CASSQTGPPYEQYF.

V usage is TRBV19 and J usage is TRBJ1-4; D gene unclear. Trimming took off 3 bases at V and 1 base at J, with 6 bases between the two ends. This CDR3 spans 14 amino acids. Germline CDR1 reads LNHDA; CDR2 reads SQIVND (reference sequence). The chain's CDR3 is CASSIWQTNEKLFF. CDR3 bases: TGTGCCAGTAGTATCTGGCAAACTAATGAAAAACTGTTTTTT. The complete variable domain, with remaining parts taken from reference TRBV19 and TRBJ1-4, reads DGGITQSPKYLFRKEGQNVTLSCEQNLNHDAMYWYRQDPGQGLRLIYYSQIVNDFQKGDIAEGYSVSREKKESFPLTVTSAQKNPTAFYLCASSIWQTNEKLFFGSGTQLSVL.

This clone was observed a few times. CDR3 bases: TGTGCCAGCAGCTCGGGGACAGGGTTTGGTTACGAGCAGTACTTC. Its protein product is CASSSGTGFGYEQYF. The chain links TRBV11-2 to TRBJ2-7; TRBD1 aligns across 9 bases. The CDR3 sequence is 15 residues long. The germline gives CDR1 SGHAT, CDR2 FQNNGV. Unmatched junction bases numbered 8, after V lost 4 bases and J lost 4 bases.

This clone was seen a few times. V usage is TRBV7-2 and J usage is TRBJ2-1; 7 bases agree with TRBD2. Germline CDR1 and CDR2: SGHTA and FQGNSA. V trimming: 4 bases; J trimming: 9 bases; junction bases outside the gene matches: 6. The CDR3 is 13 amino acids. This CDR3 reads CASSSGEGGEQFF. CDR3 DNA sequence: TGTGCCAGCAGCTCGGGGGAGGGCGGTGAGCAGTTCTTC.

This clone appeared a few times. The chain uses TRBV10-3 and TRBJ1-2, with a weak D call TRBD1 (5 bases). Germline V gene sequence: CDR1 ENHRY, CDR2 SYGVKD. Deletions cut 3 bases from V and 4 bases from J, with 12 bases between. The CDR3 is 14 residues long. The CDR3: CAISDYDSPYGYTF. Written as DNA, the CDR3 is TGTGCCATCAGTGATTACGACAGCCCCTATGGCTACACCTTC.

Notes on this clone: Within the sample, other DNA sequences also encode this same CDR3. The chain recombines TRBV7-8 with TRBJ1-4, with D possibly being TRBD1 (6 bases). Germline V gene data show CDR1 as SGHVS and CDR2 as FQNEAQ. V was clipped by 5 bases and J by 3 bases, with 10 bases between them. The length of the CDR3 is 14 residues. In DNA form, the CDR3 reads TGTGCCAGCAGCCGGACAGACCCTAATGAAAAACTGTTTTTT. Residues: CASSRTDPNEKLFF.

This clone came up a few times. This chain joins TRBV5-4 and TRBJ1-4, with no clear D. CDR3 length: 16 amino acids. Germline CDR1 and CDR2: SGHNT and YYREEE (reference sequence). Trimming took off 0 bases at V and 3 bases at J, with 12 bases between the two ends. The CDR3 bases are TGTGCCAGCAGCTTGGATCCTGTGGCAGCTAATGAAAAACTGTTTTTT. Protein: CASSLDPVAANEKLFF.

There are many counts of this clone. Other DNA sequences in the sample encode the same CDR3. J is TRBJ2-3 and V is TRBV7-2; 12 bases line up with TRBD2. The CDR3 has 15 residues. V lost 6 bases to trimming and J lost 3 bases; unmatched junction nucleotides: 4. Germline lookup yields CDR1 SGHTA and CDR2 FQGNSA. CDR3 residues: CASSQGLAGTDTQYF. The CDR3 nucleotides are TGTGCCAGCAGTCAAGGACTAGCGGGGACAGATACGCAGTATTTT.

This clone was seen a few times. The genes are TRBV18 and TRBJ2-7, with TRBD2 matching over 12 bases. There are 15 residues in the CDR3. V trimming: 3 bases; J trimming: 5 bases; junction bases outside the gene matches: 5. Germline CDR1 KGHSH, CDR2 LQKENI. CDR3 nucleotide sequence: TGTGCCAGCTCACCCCCGACTAGCGGGGGTCACGAGCAGTACTTC. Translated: CASSPPTSGGHEQYF.

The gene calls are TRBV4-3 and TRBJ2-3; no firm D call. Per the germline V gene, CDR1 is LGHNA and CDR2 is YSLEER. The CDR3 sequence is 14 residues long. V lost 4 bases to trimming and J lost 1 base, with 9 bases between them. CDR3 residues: CASSLSSRTDTQYF. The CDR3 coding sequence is TGCGCCAGCAGCCTTTCTTCACGCACAGATACGCAGTATTTT.

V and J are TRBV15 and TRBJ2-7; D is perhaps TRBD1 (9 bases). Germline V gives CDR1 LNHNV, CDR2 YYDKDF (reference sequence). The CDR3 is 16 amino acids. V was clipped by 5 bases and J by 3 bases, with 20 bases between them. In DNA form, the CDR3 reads TGTGCCACCAGCCGCGGGACAGGGCGGGGGGACTACGAGCAGTACTTC. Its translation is CATSRGTGRGDYEQYF.

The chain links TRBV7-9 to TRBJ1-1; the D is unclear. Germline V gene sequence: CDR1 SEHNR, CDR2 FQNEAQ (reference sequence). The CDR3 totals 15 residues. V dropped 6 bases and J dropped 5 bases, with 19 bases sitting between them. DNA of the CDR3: TGTGCCAGCAGTTACAGCGGAGGCGGTAGGACTGAAGCTTTCTTT. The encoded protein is CASSYSGGGRTEAFF.

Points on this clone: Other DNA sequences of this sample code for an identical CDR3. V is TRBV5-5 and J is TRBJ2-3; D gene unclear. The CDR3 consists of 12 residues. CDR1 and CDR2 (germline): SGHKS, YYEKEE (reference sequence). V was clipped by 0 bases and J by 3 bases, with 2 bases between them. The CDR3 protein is CASSLETDTQYF. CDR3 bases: TGTGCCAGCAGCTTGGAAACAGATACGCAGTATTTT.

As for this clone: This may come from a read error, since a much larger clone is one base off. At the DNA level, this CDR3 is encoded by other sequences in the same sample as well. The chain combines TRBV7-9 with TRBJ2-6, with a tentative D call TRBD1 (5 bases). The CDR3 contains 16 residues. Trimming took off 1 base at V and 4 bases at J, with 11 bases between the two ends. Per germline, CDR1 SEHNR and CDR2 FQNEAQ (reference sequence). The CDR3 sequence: CASSLVVGVGANVLTF. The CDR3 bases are TGTGCCAGCAGCTTAGTCGTAGGGGTGGGGGCCAACGTCCTGACTTTC.

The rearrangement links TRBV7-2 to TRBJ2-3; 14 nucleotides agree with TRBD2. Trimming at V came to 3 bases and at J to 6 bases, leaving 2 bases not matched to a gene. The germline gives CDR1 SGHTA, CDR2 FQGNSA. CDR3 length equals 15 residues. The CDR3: CASSLGLAGVDTQYF. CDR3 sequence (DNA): TGTGCCAGCAGCTTGGGACTAGCGGGGGTGGATACGCAGTATTTT.

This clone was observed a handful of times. CDR3 DNA sequence: TGTGCCAGCAGCTTAGCTCCGGGACAGGGGGATCGGACTGAAGCTTTCTTT. This encodes CASSLAPGQGDRTEAFF. The chain recombines TRBV7-9 with TRBJ1-1, with TRBD1 matching over 11 bases. This CDR3 has 17 residues. V trimming: 0 bases; J trimming: 5 bases; junction bases outside the gene matches: 8. The germline gives CDR1 SEHNR, CDR2 FQNEAQ (reference sequence).

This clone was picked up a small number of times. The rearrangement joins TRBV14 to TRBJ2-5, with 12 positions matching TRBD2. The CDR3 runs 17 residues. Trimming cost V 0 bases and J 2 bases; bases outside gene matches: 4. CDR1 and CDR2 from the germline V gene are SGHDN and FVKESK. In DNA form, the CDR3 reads TGTGCCAGCAGCCAAGAGACTAGCGGGGGCCTTCAAGAGACCCAGTACTTC. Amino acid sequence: CASSQETSGGLQETQYF.

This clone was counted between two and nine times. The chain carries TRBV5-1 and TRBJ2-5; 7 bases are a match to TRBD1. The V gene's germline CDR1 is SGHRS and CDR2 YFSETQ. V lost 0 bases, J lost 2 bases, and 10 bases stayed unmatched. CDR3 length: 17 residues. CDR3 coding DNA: TGCGCCAGCAGCTTGGGAGACAGGGCCCCTTCGCAAGAGACCCAGTACTTC. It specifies CASSLGDRAPSQETQYF.

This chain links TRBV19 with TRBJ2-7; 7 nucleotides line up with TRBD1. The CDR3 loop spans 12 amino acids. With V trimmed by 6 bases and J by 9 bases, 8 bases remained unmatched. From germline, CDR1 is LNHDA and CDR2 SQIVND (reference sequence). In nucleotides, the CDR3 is TGTGCCAGTAGATCGACAGGGCACCGGCAGTACTTC. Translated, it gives CASRSTGHRQYF.

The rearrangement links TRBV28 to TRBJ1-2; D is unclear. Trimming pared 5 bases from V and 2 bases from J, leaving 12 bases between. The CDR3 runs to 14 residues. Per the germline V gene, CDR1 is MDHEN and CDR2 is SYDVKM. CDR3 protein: CASSQQMENYGYTF. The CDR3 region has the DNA TGTGCCAGCAGTCAGCAGATGGAGAACTATGGCTACACCTTC.

The CDR3 region has the DNA TGCGCCAGCAGCTTGATTGCGGGTACCAGCGGACAAGAGACCCAGTACTTC. Protein product: CASSLIAGTSGQETQYF. The chain employs TRBV5-1 and TRBJ2-5; weak D call: TRBD2 (5 bases). Germline CDR1 SGHRS, CDR2 YFSETQ. This CDR3 is built from 17 residues. Trimming pared 1 base from V and 2 bases from J, leaving 18 bases between.

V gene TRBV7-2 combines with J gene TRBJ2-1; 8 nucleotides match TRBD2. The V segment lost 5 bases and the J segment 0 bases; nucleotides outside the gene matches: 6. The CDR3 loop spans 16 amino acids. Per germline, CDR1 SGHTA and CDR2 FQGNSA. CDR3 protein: CASSLRGGISYNEQFF. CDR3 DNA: TGTGCCAGCAGCCTCCGGGGGGGAATCTCCTACAATGAGCAGTTCTTC.